The clone carrying this TCR beta chain showed up many times. Its antigen is not known. The CDR3 is made up of 15 amino acids. The V and J ends lost 2 bases and 1 base respectively, with 8 bases between them. The germline gives CDR1 SGHVS, CDR2 FQNEAQ. The data were taken from a study of T cell repertoires in cytomegalovirus infection. At the level of the study: Researchers turned to recently identified HLA-C-restricted CMV epitopes as well as well-studied HLA-B-restricted ones. Public TCR beta signatures were indicative of both CMV infection and a matching HLA type. Findings and caveats of the study: The study found HLA-C-restricted CMV-specific TCR beta clonotypes dominating the ex vivo response.

MiXCR, applied by TCRdb to the reads, yields one record per CDR3 protein. The sample shows some 900,000 distinct CDR3 sequences, 30% to 35% of them seen only once. The chain uses TRBV7-8 and TRBJ2-2, with D possibly matching TRBD2 (6 bases). The sequence came from a human donor in good health (CMV status not recorded). Some clones in this sample may be carry-over from other donors' samples. Sequenced here: cultured CD8+ T cells from PBMCs, sampled from culture after CMV antigen stimulation. CDR3 amino acids: CASSLRDLNTGELFF. The CDR3 DNA reads as TGTGCCAGCAGCTTAAGGGACTTGAACACCGGGGAGCTGTTTTTT.